This passage covers 10 T cell receptor beta chains from one sample sequenced in a study of cytomegalovirus exposure and HLA in healthy donors (dated by TCRdb to about 2017). The method behind the library was the immunoSEQ multiplex PCR assay. This immuneACCESS table, as held by TCRdb, lists in-frame sequences with V and J called but not all clones. Of the missing ones, under half trace to an unresolved V gene in checked studies; the others have no known cause. The sample table contains tens of thousands of clones; only one count was recorded for 85% of them. The top ten hold 3% of the sample. Sequenced: PBMCs. The receptor set was obtained from a man aged 25-45 years in good health and CMV-seronegative.

This sequence joins TRBV21-1 and TRBJ2-2; the DNA was not compared with TRBD1, the D call given in the table. TRBV21-1 is flagged as a pseudogene. CDR3 length: 15 residues. CDR3: CASRRTVRNTGELFF. CDR3 nucleotide sequence: TGTGCCAGCCGCAGGACAGTTAGGAACACCGGGGAGCTGTTTTTT.

The chain employs TRBV7-6 and TRBJ1-3, with unresolved D. V was shortened by 5 bases and J by 0 bases, with 20 bases between the two germline ends. This CDR3 region has 18 residues. The germline V gene encodes CDR1 SGHVS and CDR2 FNYEAQ. CDR3 sequence (DNA): TGTGCCAGCAGCCCGACCCACCGCAGACGGGGCTCTGGAAACACCATATATTTT. Its translation: CASSPTHRRRGSGNTIYF.

J is TRBJ2-5 and V is TRBV5-8, with 12 bases that match TRBD2. Trimming cost V 3 bases and J 5 bases; bases outside gene matches: 8. Germline V gene data show CDR1 as SGHTS and CDR2 as YDEGEE. The CDR3 sequence is 16 residues long. CDR3 in amino acids: CASSYGGLAGRETQYF. In nucleotides, the CDR3 is TGTGCCAGCAGCTACGGTGGACTAGCGGGGCGGGAGACCCAGTACTTC.

The chain's CDR3 is CASSLRGAENTEAFF. The CDR3 region has the DNA TGTGCCAGCAGCTTACGGGGGGCGGAAAACACTGAAGCTTTCTTT. This chain connects TRBV7-3 to TRBJ1-1; possible D gene TRBD1, 6 bases. This CDR3 is 15 amino acids long. Germline-derived CDR1 and CDR2 are SGHTA and FQGTGA. V was pared by 2 bases and J by 2 bases, with 12 bases between.

The chain couples TRBV27 to TRBJ2-3, with 9 bases lining up with TRBD1. After removal of 5 bases from V and 2 bases from J, the junction contained 5 bases not matched to a gene. The CDR3 consists of 15 residues. Germline CDR1 reads MNHEY; CDR2 reads SMNVEV (reference sequence). CDR3 protein: CASSLGQGVTDTQYF. CDR3 DNA: TGTGCCAGCAGTCTGGGACAGGGAGTCACAGATACGCAGTATTTT.

The V call is TRBV4-3, the J call TRBJ1-2, with D possibly TRBD1 on 6 matching bases. Germline-derived CDR1 and CDR2 are LGHNA and YSLEER. The CDR3 has 14 residues. V lost 0 bases and J 4 bases, leaving 9 bases between the germline ends. The CDR3 is CASSQERGTYGYTF. The CDR3 DNA reads as TGCGCCAGCAGCCAAGAGAGGGGGACCTATGGCTACACCTTC.

The V gene is TRBV5-4, the J gene TRBJ2-5, with D uncertain. V gave up 4 bases and J gave up 5 bases, with 9 bases separating them. Germline CDR1 and CDR2: SGHNT and YYREEE (reference sequence). CDR3 size: 12 residues. This CDR3 reads CASSLPWETQYF. In nucleotides, the CDR3 is TGTGCCAGCAGCCTACCCTGGGAGACCCAGTACTTC.

The V and J genes are TRBV25-1 and TRBJ1-4; TRBD1 matches at 11 bases. Per germline, CDR1 MGHDK and CDR2 SYGVNS. The trim removed 0 bases at V and 7 bases at J, leaving 7 bases unmatched. The CDR3 extends over 17 amino acids. The CDR3 DNA reads TGTGCCAGCAGTGAATACAACGGACAGGGGGCCGGTGAAAAACTGTTTTTT. It is translated as CASSEYNGQGAGEKLFF.

J is TRBJ1-1 and V is TRBV29-1; D is ambiguous. The CDR3 consists of 13 residues. Looked up from germline, CDR1 is SQVTM and CDR2 is ANQGSEA. V was cut by 5 bases and J by 2 bases, with 12 bases left in between. CDR3 region: CSVQTYINTEAFF. In nucleotides, the CDR3 is TGCAGCGTTCAAACATATATTAACACTGAAGCTTTCTTT.

The chain carries TRBV2 and TRBJ1-2; the D gene is possibly TRBD1 (6 bases). Germline CDR1 and CDR2: SNHLY and FYNNEI. V was cut by 1 base and J by 7 bases, with 19 bases left in between. The CDR3 has 16 residues. The CDR3 nucleotides read TGTGCCAGCAGTGAAGAACCCTGGCAGGGGCAGGGTGGCTACACCTTC. It encodes CASSEEPWQGQGGYTF.